This T cell receptor (beta chain) was identified in a study of early T cells in non-severe SARS-CoV-2 infection. Turning to the study itself: It was bulk RNA from unsorted whole blood that was sequenced, and the chains were unpaired.

TCRdb reanalysed the 5' RACE reads using MiXCR and keeps one entry per CDR3 protein. The repertoire has 70,000 or so distinct CDR3 sequences, 10% of them found once; the top ten carry about 8.3%. CDR1 MNHEY and CDR2 SVGAGI come from the germline V gene. J gave up 8 bases and V 2 bases, and 4 bases lay outside the gene matches. The CDR3 has 15 amino acids. This clonotype was seen a handful of times. This receptor was obtained from an adult who was a healthcare worker with PCR-confirmed SARS-CoV-2 infection or an uninfected control (not recorded which). The sample in question was whole blood, obtained at baseline. The chain joins TRBV6-5 to TRBJ2-1, with 12 positions matching TRBD1. The DNA for the CDR3 is TGTGCCAGCAGTTACACGGGACAGGGGGCGCATGAGCAGTTCTTC. This codes for CASSYTGQGAHEQFF.